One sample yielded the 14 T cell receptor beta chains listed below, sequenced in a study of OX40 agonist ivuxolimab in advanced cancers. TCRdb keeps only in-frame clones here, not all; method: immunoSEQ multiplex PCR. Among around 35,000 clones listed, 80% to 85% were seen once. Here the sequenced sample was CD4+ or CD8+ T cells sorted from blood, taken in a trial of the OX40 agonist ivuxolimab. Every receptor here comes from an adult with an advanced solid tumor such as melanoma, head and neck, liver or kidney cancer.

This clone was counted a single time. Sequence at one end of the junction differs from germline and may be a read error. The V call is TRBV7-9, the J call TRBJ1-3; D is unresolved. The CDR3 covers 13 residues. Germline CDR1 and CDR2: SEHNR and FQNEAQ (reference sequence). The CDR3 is CANSPLPGNTIYF. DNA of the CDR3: TGTGCCAACAGCCCTCTGCCTGGAAACACCATATATTTT. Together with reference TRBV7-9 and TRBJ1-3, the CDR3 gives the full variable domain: DTGVSQNPRHKITKRGQNVTFRCDPISEHNRLYWYRQTLGQGPEFLTYFQNEAQLEKSRLLSDRFSAERPKGSFSTLEIQRTEQGDSAMYLCANSPLPGNTIYFGEGSWLTVV.

In nucleotides, the CDR3 is TGTGCCAGCAGTTACCGACAGAACTACGAGCAGTACTTC. This encodes CASSYRQNYEQYF. The chain recombines TRBV6-6 with TRBJ2-7; D possibly corresponds to TRBD1 (5 bases). CDR1 is MNHNY, CDR2 SVGAGI, per germline (reference sequence). V shed 2 bases and J shed 3 bases, with 8 bases lying between them. The CDR3 contains 13 residues.

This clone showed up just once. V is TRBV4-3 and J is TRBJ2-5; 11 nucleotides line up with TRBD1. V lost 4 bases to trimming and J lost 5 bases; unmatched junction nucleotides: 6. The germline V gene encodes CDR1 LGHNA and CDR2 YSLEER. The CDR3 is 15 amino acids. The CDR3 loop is CASSPGQGVLETQYF. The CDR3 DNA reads TGCGCCAGCAGCCCGGGACAGGGGGTCTTGGAGACCCAGTACTTC.

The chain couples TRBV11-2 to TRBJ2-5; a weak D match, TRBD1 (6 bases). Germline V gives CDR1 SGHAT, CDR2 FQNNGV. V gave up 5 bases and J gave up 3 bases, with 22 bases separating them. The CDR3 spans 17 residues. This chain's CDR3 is CASSELQGPRLEETQYF. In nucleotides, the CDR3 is TGTGCCAGCAGCGAGCTACAGGGACCAAGGTTAGAAGAGACCCAGTACTTC.

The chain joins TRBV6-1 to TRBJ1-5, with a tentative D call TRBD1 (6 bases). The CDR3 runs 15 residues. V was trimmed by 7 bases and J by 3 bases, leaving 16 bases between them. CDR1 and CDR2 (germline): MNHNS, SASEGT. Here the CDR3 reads CASNPTRGNNQPQHF. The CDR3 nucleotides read TGTGCCAGCAATCCCACGAGGGGGAACAATCAGCCCCAGCATTTT.

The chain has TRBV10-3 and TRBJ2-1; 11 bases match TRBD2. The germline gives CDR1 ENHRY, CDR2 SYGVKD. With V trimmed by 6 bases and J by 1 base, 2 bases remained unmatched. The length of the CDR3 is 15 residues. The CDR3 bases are TGTGCCATCAGCGGACTAGCGGGTTCCTACAATGAGCAGTTCTTC. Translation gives CAISGLAGSYNEQFF.

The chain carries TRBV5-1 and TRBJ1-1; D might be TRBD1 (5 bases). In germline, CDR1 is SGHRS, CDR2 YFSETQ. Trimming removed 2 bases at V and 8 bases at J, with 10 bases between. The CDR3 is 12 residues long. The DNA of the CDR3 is TGCGCCAGCAGCTTCGAGACAGACGAAGCTTTCTTT. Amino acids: CASSFETDEAFF.

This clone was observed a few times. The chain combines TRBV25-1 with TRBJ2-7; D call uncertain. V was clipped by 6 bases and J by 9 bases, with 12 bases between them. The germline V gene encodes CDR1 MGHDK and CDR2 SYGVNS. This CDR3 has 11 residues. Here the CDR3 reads CASSFSDWQYF. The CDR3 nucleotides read TGTGCCAGCAGCTTTTCAGACTGGCAGTACTTC.

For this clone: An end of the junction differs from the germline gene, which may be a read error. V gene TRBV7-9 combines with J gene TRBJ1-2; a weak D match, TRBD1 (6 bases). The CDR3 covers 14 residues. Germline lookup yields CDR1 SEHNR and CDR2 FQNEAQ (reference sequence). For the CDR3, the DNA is TGCGCCAGCAGCCAAGAAGCGGGGGCTGGTGGCTACACCTTC. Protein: CASSQEAGAGGYTF.

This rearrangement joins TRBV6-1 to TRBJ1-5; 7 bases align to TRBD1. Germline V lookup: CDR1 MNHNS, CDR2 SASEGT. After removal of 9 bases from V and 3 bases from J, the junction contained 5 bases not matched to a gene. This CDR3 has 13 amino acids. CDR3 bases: TGTGCCAGTACCGGGACAGTCAATCAGCCCCAGCATTTT. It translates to CASTGTVNQPQHF.

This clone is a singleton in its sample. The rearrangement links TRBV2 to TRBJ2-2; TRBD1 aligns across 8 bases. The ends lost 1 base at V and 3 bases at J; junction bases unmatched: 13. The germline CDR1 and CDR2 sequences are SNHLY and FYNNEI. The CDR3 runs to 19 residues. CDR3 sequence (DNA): TGTGCCAGCAGTGAAGGGAGGGGCCAGCAGGGGGCCCACACCGGGGAGCTGTTTTTT. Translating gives CASSEGRGQQGAHTGELFF.

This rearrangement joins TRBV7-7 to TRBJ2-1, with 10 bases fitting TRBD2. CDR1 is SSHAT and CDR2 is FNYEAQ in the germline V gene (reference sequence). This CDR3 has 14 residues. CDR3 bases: TGTGCTAGTTCTTCGGGTCTAGCGGGGGACGAGCAGTTCTTC. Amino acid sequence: CASSSGLAGDEQFF.

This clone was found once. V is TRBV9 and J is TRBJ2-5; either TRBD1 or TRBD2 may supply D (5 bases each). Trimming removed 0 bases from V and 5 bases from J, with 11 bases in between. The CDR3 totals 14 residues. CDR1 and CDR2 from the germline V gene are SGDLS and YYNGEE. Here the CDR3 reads CASSVGVGVETQYF. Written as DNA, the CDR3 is TGTGCCAGCAGCGTAGGAGTGGGGGTGGAGACCCAGTACTTC.

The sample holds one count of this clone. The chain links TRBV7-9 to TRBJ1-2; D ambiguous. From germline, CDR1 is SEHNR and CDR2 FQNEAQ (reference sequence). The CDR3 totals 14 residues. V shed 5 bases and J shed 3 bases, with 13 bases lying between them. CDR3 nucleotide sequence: TGTGCCAGCAGCCCCCGGGCGGCGGACTATGGCTACACCTTC. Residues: CASSPRAADYGYTF.